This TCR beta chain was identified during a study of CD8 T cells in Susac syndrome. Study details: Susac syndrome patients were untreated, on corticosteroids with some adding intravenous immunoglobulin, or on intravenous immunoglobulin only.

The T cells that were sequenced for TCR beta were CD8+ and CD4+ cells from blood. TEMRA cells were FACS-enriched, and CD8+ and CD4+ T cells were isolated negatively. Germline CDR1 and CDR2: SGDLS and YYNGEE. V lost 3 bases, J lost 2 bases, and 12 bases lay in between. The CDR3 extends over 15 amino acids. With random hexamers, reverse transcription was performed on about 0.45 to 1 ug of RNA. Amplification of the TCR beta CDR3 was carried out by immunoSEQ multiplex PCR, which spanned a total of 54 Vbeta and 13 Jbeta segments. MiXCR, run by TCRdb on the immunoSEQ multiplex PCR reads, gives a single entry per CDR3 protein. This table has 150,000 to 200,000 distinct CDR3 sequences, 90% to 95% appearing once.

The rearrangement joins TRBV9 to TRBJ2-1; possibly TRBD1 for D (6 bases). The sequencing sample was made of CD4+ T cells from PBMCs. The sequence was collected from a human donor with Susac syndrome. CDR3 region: CASSALQGTYNEQFF. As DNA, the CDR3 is TGTGCCAGCAGCGCTTTACAGGGCACCTACAATGAGCAGTTCTTC.